A selection of T cell receptor beta chains follows, all from one sample in a study of blood T cell repertoires in COVID-19. Repertoires were generated with immunoSEQ multiplex PCR, while TCRdb's copy carries only in-frame clones and drops some. This table holds about 350,000 clones, 86% found once. What was sequenced was peripheral blood. The receptors shown here come from a woman aged 55-70 years with COVID-19, enrolled during active disease. CDR3s include the opening cysteine and the closing phenylalanine or tryptophan. The D gene is left open where the match is weak. Expanded clones are given a class, and other clones once, few, many or no size at all.

j_gene	abundance	v_gene	d_gene	CDR3nt	CDR3aa
TRBJ1-1	-	TRBV18	TRBD1	TGTGCCAGCTCACGACAGGGGTATGACACTGAAGCTTTCTTT	CASSRQGYDTEAFF
TRBJ1-4	-	TRBV6-5	TRBD1	TGTGCCAGCAGACCGCTGACAGGGGGAAATGAAAAACTGTTTTTT	CASRPLTGGNEKLFF
TRBJ2-2	-	TRBV7-9	-	TGTGCCAGCAGCCCTCCGGGACACGCGAACACCGGGGAGCTGTTTTTT	CASSPPGHANTGELFF
TRBJ1-1	-	TRBV19	-	TGTGCCAGTAGAACACAGGGCATTCTAAACACTGAAGCTTTCTTT	CASRTQGILNTEAFF
TRBJ2-7	once	TRBV15	-	TGTGCCACCAGCAGAGTGTCAGGGCCTAACGAGCAGTACTTC	CATSRVSGPNEQYF
TRBJ1-1	-	TRBV5-1	-	TGCGCCAGCAGCGGACAACAGGGCCCCATGAACACTGAAGCTTTCTTT	CASSGQQGPMNTEAFF
TRBJ2-4	-	TRBV19	TRBD1	TGTGCCAGTAGTGGGACGACAGGGATAGAGTACTTC	CASSGTTGIEYF
TRBJ2-5	-	TRBV30	-	TGTGCCTGGAGCCACAGGACAGTCCAAGAGACCCAGTACTTC	CAWSHRTVQETQYF
TRBJ1-2	-	TRBV4-2	-	TGTGCCAGCAGCCCCGGACTGAATAACTATGGCTACACCTTC	CASSPGLNNYGYTF
TRBJ2-7	-	TRBV28	TRBD1	TGTGCCAGCAGTTCTGTAGGGGACAGAGCCTCCTACGAGCAGTACTTC	CASSSVGDRASYEQYF
TRBJ1-1	once	TRBV25-1	-	TGTGCCAGCAGTCACTTGATATCAGGGGCTTGGGACACTGAAGCTTTCTTT	CASSHLISGAWDTEAFF
TRBJ1-3	-	TRBV12-3/TRBV12-4	-	TGTGCCAGCAGTTTCAGTGGAAACACCATATATTTT	CASSFSGNTIYF
TRBJ1-5	few	TRBV2	TRBD1	TGTGCCAGCACGGGCGTAGGGGGCGCGAATCAGCCCCAGCATTTT	CASTGVGGANQPQHF
TRBJ1-1	-	TRBV6-5	TRBD1	TGTGCCAGCAGCCTTACAGGGGCTGAAGCTTTCTTT	CASSLTGAEAFF
TRBJ1-1	-	TRBV6-5	-	TGTGCCAGCAGTTCCTTCCCGCTGAGGACTGAAGCTTTCTTT	CASSSFPLRTEAFF
TRBJ1-6	-	TRBV5-4	TRBD1	TGTGCCAGCAGCTGGGGACAGGGGAGGGATTCACCCCTCCACTTT	CASSWGQGRDSPLHF
TRBJ2-7	-	TRBV18	-	TGTGCCAGCTCACCACCCGGTTACGAGCAGTACTTC	CASSPPGYEQYF
TRBJ2-1	-	TRBV5-1	-	TGCGCCAGCAGCTTGGGTAGCCATGAGCAGTTCTTC	CASSLGSHEQFF
TRBJ1-3	-	TRBV30	TRBD1	TGTGCCTGGAGCGGAGGGACAGGGGGTGCTGGAAACACCATATATTTT	CAWSGGTGGAGNTIYF
TRBJ1-2	-	TRBV27	TRBD1	TGTGCCAGCAGACAGGGGGCGATACCCTACACCTTC	CASRQGAIPYTF
TRBJ2-3	-	TRBV5-1	TRBD1	TGCGCCAGCAGCTTGAGACAGGGCAGGACAGATACGCAGTATTTT	CASSLRQGRTDTQYF
TRBJ1-2	-	TRBV7-9	-	TGTGCCAGCAGCTTCGGGGGGGACTATGGCTACACCTTC	CASSFGGDYGYTF
TRBJ1-6	-	TRBV18	-	TGTGCCAGCTCACCCTGGACAGCCTCTTATAATTCACCCCTCCACTTT	CASSPWTASYNSPLHF
TRBJ1-1	-	TRBV5-1	-	TGCGCCAGCAGGCGGGCGGCCCTGAACACTGAAGCTTTCTTT	CASRRAALNTEAFF
TRBJ1-1	-	TRBV24-1	TRBD1	TGTGCCACCCGAAACAGGGGCGGCACTGAAGCTTTCTTT	CATRNRGGTEAFF
TRBJ2-3	-	TRBV9	-	TGTGCCAGCAGCGGCCAAGGGGGGGGTACGCAGTATTTT	CASSGQGGGTQYF
TRBJ1-1	-	TRBV10-3	TRBD1	TGTGCCATCACCAAGGGACAGACGAACACTGAAGCTTTCTTT	CAITKGQTNTEAFF
TRBJ2-7	few	TRBV23-1	TRBD1	TGCGCCAGCACTTTGACAGGGGCAGGCTACGAGCAGTACTTC	CASTLTGAGYEQYF
TRBJ1-2	-	TRBV18	-	TGTGCCAGCTCACCATTCGACAGCTACTATGGCTACACCTTC	CASSPFDSYYGYTF
TRBJ2-2	-	TRBV11-3	-	TGTGCCAGCAGCTTAGATGGTACAGGGGAGGCCGGGGAGCTGTTTTTT	CASSLDGTGEAGELFF
TRBJ2-3	-	TRBV30	TRBD2	TGTGCCTGGGGGTCGACTAGCGGGTTGGGCGCAGATACGCAGTATTTT	CAWGSTSGLGADTQYF
TRBJ2-7	-	TRBV30	-	TGTGCCTGGACCGGCGGATCCTACGAGCAGTACTTC	CAWTGGSYEQYF
TRBJ1-3	-	TRBV12-3/TRBV12-4	-	TGTGGGGGGCAAAGAGAAGGAAACACCATATATTTT	CGGQREGNTIYF
TRBJ1-3	-	TRBV7-7	-	TGTGCCAGCAGCTCGGGACACGGGGGGGACACCATATATTTT	CASSSGHGGDTIYF
TRBJ2-3	-	TRBV15	TRBD1	TGTGCCACCAGCGAGACAGGGTCCGCAGATACGCAGTATTTT	CATSETGSADTQYF
TRBJ2-7	-	TRBV5-5	TRBD1	TGTGCCAGCAGCTCCGGGACAGGGATCCCCTACGAGCAGTACTTC	CASSSGTGIPYEQYF
TRBJ2-3	-	TRBV7-9	TRBD2	TGTGCCAGCAGATTCCTAGCGGGTCCCGAGGATACGCAGTATTTT	CASRFLAGPEDTQYF
TRBJ1-1	-	TRBV5-8	-	TGTGCCAGCAGCGGCCGGACAGTGAACACTGAAGCTTTCTTT	CASSGRTVNTEAFF
TRBJ1-1	-	TRBV12-3/TRBV12-4	TRBD1	TGTGCCAGCAGTTTCCAGGGGGCTACTGAAGCTTTCTTT	CASSFQGATEAFF
TRBJ1-1	-	TRBV5-6	TRBD1	TGTGCCAGCACCTCCCAACAGGGGGCAGGGGTATTTTTCTTT	CASTSQQGAGVFFF
TRBJ1-2	many	TRBV4-3	-	TGCGCCAGCAGCCAAGATCGAGGGGGCTACACCTTC	CASSQDRGGYTF
TRBJ2-7	once	TRBV19	TRBD1	TGTGCCAGTAGTGAGACAGGGGGCGACCCATCCTACGAGCAGTACTTC	CASSETGGDPSYEQYF
TRBJ2-1	-	TRBV3-1/TRBV3-2	TRBD2	TGTGCCAGCAGCCAAGATGGGGCGGGGGGGCCCCGCGATGAGCAGTTCTTC	CASSQDGAGGPRDEQFF
TRBJ1-3	-	TRBV9	-	TGTGCCAGCAGCGTAGTCGGAGGACCAGGAAACACCATATATTTT	CASSVVGGPGNTIYF